This entry lists 11 T cell receptor beta chains sequenced from one sample in a study of cytomegalovirus exposure and HLA in healthy donors. Researchers ran the PCR with 60 Vbeta and 13 Jbeta primers. Repertoires were generated with immunoSEQ multiplex PCR, while TCRdb's copy carries only in-frame clones and drops some. Of approximately 200,000 clones listed, about four fifths are singletons. The sequenced sample was PBMCs. All receptors derive from a girl aged 5-17 years in good health and CMV-seropositive.

The chain links TRBV6-6 to TRBJ1-6, with 8 bases matching TRBD1. Germline assignment: CDR1 MNHNY and CDR2 SVGAGI (reference sequence). Trimming took 6 bases from V and 10 from J; bases not matched to a gene: 14. The CDR3 contains 16 residues. The CDR3: CASSPTPGQASSPLHF. CDR3 in DNA: TGTGCCAGCAGCCCAACACCGGGACAGGCTTCCTCACCCCTCCACTTT.

Regarding this clone: This same CDR3 is encoded by further DNA sequences in the sample. The chain links TRBV7-2 to TRBJ2-2; 8 bases map to TRBD2. The CDR3 is 15 amino acids. The V gene end was trimmed by 5 bases and the J gene end by 1 base; junction bases not matched to a gene: 3. The germline gives CDR1 SGHTA, CDR2 FQGNSA. The CDR3 is CASSPRGGNTGELFF. In nucleotides, the CDR3 is TGTGCCAGCAGCCCCCGGGGGGGGAACACCGGGGAGCTGTTTTTT.

This chain links TRBV7-8 with TRBJ2-3; D might be TRBD2 (5 bases). This CDR3 contains 16 residues. In germline, CDR1 is SGHVS, CDR2 FQNEAQ. Between the trimmed V and J ends, which lost 5 bases and 4 bases, there was a span of 19 bases. The CDR3 spells CASSPRTVGRADTQYF. CDR3 DNA sequence: TGTGCCAGCAGCCCCCGGACTGTGGGAAGGGCAGATACGCAGTATTTT.

The CDR3 protein is CASSPDRVDYGYTF. The DNA of the CDR3 is TGCGCCAGCAGTCCCGACAGGGTCGACTATGGCTACACCTTC. The chain employs TRBV5-1 and TRBJ1-2; 7 nucleotides match TRBD1. The ends lost 5 bases at V and 3 bases at J; junction bases unmatched: 7. The germline gives CDR1 SGHRS, CDR2 YFSETQ. The CDR3 length is 14 residues. Complete variable domain (other parts from reference TRBV5-1 and TRBJ1-2): KAGVTQTPRYLIKTRGQQVTLSCSPISGHRSVSWYQQTPGQGLQFLFEYFSETQRNKGNFPGRFSGRQFSNSRSEMNVSTLELGDSALYLCASSPDRVDYGYTFGSGTRLTVV.

The chain couples TRBV7-4 to TRBJ2-3; 9 nucleotides line up with TRBD1. Trimming took 2 bases from V and 6 from J; bases not matched to a gene: 3. CDR3 length: 14 amino acids. Germline CDR1 is SGHVT and CDR2 is SQSDAQ. The DNA for the CDR3 is TGTGCCAGCAGCTTATCCGACAGGGGGGATACGCAGTATTTT. It is translated as CASSLSDRGDTQYF.

V usage is TRBV29-1 and J usage is TRBJ1-2, with TRBD1 matching over 7 bases. Germline CDR1 and CDR2: SQVTM and ANQGSEA. After removal of 5 bases from V and 8 bases from J, the junction contained 11 bases not matched to a gene. This CDR3 is 13 amino acids long. CDR3 amino acids: CSVYDRRGGGYTF. The CDR3 DNA reads TGCAGCGTTTATGACCGGAGAGGGGGCGGCTACACCTTC.

V usage is TRBV7-2 and J usage is TRBJ1-4; D is possibly TRBD1 (6 bases). V lost 5 bases and J lost 8, with 18 bases in between. The CDR3 runs 15 residues. Germline V gene data show CDR1 as SGHTA and CDR2 as FQGNSA. This CDR3 reads CASSQRSGGREKLFF. As DNA, the CDR3 is TGTGCCAGCAGCCAACGATCGGGGGGGCGGGAAAAACTGTTTTTT.

This clone was seen once. The chain combines TRBV4-3 with TRBJ2-5; 8 nucleotides agree with TRBD2. The germline V gene encodes CDR1 LGHNA and CDR2 YSLEER. This CDR3 has 16 residues. The J segment lost 2 bases and the V segment lost 0 bases, leaving 5 bases of the junction unmatched. The CDR3 loop is CASSQDPGGLQETQYF. The CDR3 DNA follows: TGCGCCAGCAGCCAAGATCCGGGGGGGTTACAAGAGACCCAGTACTTC.

This rearrangement joins TRBV27 to TRBJ2-7; 7 positions agree with TRBD2. The CDR3 is 13 amino acids. The ends lost 3 bases at V and 2 bases at J; junction bases unmatched: 1. Germline lookup yields CDR1 MNHEY and CDR2 SMNVEV (reference sequence). The CDR3 sequence is CASSFGLAYEQYF. In DNA form, the CDR3 reads TGTGCCAGCAGTTTCGGACTAGCCTACGAGCAGTACTTC.

This clone was observed a handful of times. This sequence joins TRBV19 and TRBJ2-3; 7 nucleotides line up with TRBD2. Looked up from germline, CDR1 is LNHDA and CDR2 is SQIVND (reference sequence). The CDR3 consists of 16 residues. With V trimmed by 3 bases and J by 2 bases, 8 bases remained unmatched. CDR3 DNA: TGTGCCAGTAGTATCCAGGGAGGGAGGGACACAGATACGCAGTATTTT. Encoded protein: CASSIQGGRDTDTQYF.

Details on this clone: One end of the junction does not line up with germline, which may come from a read error. The CDR3 sequence is CASSLAGGNPYNEQFF. In DNA form, the CDR3 reads TGTGCCAGCAGCCTAGCGGGGGGGAATCCCTACAATGAGCAGTTCTTC. The V and J genes are TRBV7-6 and TRBJ2-1; the match to TRBD2 covers 12 bases. CDR1 and CDR2 from the germline V gene are SGHVS and FNYEAQ. The CDR3 sequence is 16 residues long.